The entry below gives a single T cell receptor beta chain sequence along with its context. Its antigen is unidentified. One junction end does not reproduce the germline sequence, and a read error may be involved. This sample was taken from a study of identical twins. Each cDNA held unique molecular identifiers, and template switching gave it a universal primer site. TCRdb ran MiXCR on the 5' RACE reads and lists one entry per CDR3 protein. The profile shows roughly 350,000 distinct CDR3 sequences, 12% of them singletons. CDR3 length: 19 amino acids. The germline CDR1 and CDR2 sequences are DFQATT and SNEGSKA (reference sequence). General study points: An excess of low generation probability was shown by twin-shared out-of-frame alpha sequences.

These data were also filed under a second study, of yellow fever vaccine responses in identical twins.

The sample was CD8+ T cells sorted from blood. This chain joins TRBV20-1 and TRBJ2-6; tentatively, D is TRBD1 or TRBD2 (5 bases each). The TCR was taken from a young woman in good health. CDR3 amino acids: CSATLAGTMTQSGGNVLTF. For the CDR3, the DNA is TGCAGTGCCACCCTAGCCGGGACGATGACACAATCTGGGGGCAACGTCCTGACTTTC.